The clone carrying this T cell receptor (beta chain) has a handful of counts. What it recognizes is unknown. The V end lost 11 bases, the J end lost 0 bases, and 19 bases lay between the germline ends. Germline V gene sequence: CDR1 SNHLY, CDR2 FYNNEI. This CDR3 contains 15 residues. The data were produced by immunoSEQ multiplex PCR, yet TCRdb's version contains in-frame clones alone and is incomplete. The table includes around 200,000 clones, around 82% detected once. The record originates from a study of cytomegalovirus exposure and HLA in healthy donors. Findings of the study overall: Some TCR beta chains (more than 150 of them) were listed as cytomegalovirus-associated. Generally TCR sequences proved uncommon, though certain public TCRs appeared in numerous donors.

The source is a woman younger than 35 in good health and CMV-seropositive. The material sequenced was PBMCs. The rearrangement joins TRBV2 to TRBJ1-1, with D unresolved. The CDR3 loop reads CALARTGIMNTEAFF. DNA for the CDR3: TGTGCCCTGGCCCGGACGGGGATTATGAACACTGAAGCTTTCTTT.